The sequence of this T cell receptor beta chain was determined in a study of blood T cell repertoires in COVID-19. Per the authors' pipeline: Using reference gene primer amplification, nucleated cell counts were estimated. Some clones are missing from TCRdb's copy, which holds only in-frame ones; the method was immunoSEQ multiplex PCR. D and trimming were read from the DNA, whereas the V and J calls and clone size are those reported in that table. The sample includes a few hundred thousand clones, 85% to 90% of them seen just once. Germline V gene sequence: CDR1 SGHRS, CDR2 YFSETQ. There are 15 residues in the CDR3. V lost 0 bases to trimming and J lost 8 bases; unmatched junction nucleotides: 5.

The rearrangement joins TRBV5-1 to TRBJ2-1, with 10 bases fitting TRBD2. The sample taken for sequencing was peripheral blood. The origin of this receptor is a woman in her thirties with COVID-19, enrolled during active disease. The CDR3 reads CASSLGLTSGDEQFF. The DNA of the CDR3 is TGCGCCAGCAGCTTGGGTTTAACTAGCGGGGATGAGCAGTTCTTC.